This T cell receptor (beta chain) was captured in a study of blood T cells in healthy people across ages. Study-wide context: Per two T cells, template switching captured roughly one barcoded beta molecule.

Next came a second PCR, run for about 6 to 11 cycles, which used a sample-barcoded 5' primer along with a J-beta primer mix. TCRdb re-analysed the 5' RACE reads in MiXCR, keeping a single row per CDR3 protein. This table has 1.5 million to 2 million distinct CDR3 sequences, 28% appearing once. The germline V gene encodes CDR1 SGHKS and CDR2 YYEKEE (reference sequence). Unmatched junction bases numbered 10, after V lost 4 bases and J lost 3 bases. The CDR3 runs 17 residues. In this sample, this clonotype turned up many times. The chain uses TRBV5-5 and TRBJ2-1, with TRBD1 matching 10 bases. This TCR came from a woman aged 25 to 39 in good health. Sequencing used blood. The CDR3 loop reads CASSTRTGTGDYNEQFF. CDR3 DNA: TGTGCCAGCAGCACACGAACCGGGACAGGGGACTACAATGAGCAGTTCTTC.